This T cell receptor beta chain came from a study of identical twins. CDR1 is SGHTA, CDR2 FQGNSA, per germline. The J segment lost 4 bases and the V segment lost 4 bases, leaving 8 bases of the junction unmatched. CDR3 size: 15 residues. Template switching added a universal primer binding site, and final cDNA carried unique molecular identifiers. One entry per CDR3 protein, called by TCRdb with MiXCR from the 5' RACE reads. Here the sample spans 200,000 to 250,000 distinct CDR3 sequences, around 6.5% being singletons. This clonotype was seen many times. Its target is not known. Whole-study findings and limits: Modelling approaches yielded underestimates of out-of-frame TCR alpha sharing between monozygotic twins.

The same sample was also used in a study of T cells expressing NK-cell markers. As that report states: Among eight sequenced donors, seven carried HCMV seropositivity while one was seronegative.

The chain employs TRBV7-2 and TRBJ2-5; 8 bases align to TRBD2. The sequenced sample was CD8+ T cells sorted from blood. The TCR originated in a woman younger than 30 in good health. The CDR3 spells CASSSPGLEGETQYF. As DNA, the CDR3 is TGTGCCAGCAGCTCCCCGGGACTAGAAGGAGAGACCCAGTACTTC.